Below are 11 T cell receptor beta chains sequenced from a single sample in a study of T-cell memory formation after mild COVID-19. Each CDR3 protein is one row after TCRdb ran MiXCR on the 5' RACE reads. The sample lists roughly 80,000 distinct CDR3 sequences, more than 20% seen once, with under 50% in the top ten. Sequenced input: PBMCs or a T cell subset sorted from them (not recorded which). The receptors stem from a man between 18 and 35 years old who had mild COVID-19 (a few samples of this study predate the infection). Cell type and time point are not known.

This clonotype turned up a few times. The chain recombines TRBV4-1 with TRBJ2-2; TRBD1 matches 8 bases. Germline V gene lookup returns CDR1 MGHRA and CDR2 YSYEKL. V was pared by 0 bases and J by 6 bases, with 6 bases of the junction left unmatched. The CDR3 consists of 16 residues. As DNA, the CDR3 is TGCGCCAGCAGCCAAGATTGGCAGGGGGCCGCCGGGGAGCTGTTTTTT. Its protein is CASSQDWQGAAGELFF.

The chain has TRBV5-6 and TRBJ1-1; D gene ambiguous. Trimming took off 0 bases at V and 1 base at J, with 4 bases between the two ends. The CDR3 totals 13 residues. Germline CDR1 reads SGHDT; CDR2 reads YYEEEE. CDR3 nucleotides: TGTGCCAGCAGCTTGGTAACGAACACTGAAGCTTTCTTT. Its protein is CASSLVTNTEAFF.

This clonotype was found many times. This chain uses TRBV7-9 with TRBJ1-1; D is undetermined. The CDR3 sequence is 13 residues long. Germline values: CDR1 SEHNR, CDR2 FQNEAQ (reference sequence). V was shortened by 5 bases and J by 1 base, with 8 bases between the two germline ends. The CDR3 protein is CASSPPGNTEAFF. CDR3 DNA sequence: TGTGCCAGCAGCCCCCCAGGGAACACTGAAGCTTTCTTT.

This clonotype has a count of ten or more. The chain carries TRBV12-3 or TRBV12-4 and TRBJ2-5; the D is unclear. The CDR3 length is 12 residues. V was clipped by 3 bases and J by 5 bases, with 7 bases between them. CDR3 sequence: CASSFLGETQYF. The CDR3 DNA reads TGTGCCAGCAGTTTCTTGGGTGAGACCCAGTACTTC.

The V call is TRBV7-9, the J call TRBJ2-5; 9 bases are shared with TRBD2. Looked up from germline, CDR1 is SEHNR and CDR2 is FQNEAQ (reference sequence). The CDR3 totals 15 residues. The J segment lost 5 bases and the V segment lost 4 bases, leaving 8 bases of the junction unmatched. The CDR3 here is CASSSTSGRGETQYF. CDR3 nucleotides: TGTGCCAGCAGCTCGACTAGCGGAAGAGGGGAGACCCAGTACTTC.

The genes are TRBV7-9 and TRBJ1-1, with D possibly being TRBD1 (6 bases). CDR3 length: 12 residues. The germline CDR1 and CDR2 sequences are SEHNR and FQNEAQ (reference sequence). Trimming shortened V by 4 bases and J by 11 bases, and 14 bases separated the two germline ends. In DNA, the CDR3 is TGTGCCAGCAGCTCCCAGGGGTGGGCGGCTTTCTTT. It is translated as CASSSQGWAAFF. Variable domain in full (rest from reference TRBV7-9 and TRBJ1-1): DTGVSQNPRHKITKRGQNVTFRCDPISEHNRLYWYRQTLGQGPEFLTYFQNEAQLEKSRLLSDRFSAERPKGSFSTLEIQRTEQGDSAMYLCASSSQGWAAFFGQGTRLTVV.

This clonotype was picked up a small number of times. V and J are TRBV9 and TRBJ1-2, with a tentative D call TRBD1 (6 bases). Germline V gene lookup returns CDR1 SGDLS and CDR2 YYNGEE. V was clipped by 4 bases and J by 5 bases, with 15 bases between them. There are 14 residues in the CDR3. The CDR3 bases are TGTGCCAGCAGCTCTGGGGGCAAGTATTATGGCTACACCTTC. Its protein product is CASSSGGKYYGYTF. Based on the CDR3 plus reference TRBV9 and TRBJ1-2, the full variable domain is DSGVTQTPKHLITATGQRVTLRCSPRSGDLSVYWYQQSLDQGLQFLIQYYNGEERAKGNILERFSAQQFPDLHSELNLSSLELGDSALYFCASSSGGKYYGYTFGSGTRLTVV.

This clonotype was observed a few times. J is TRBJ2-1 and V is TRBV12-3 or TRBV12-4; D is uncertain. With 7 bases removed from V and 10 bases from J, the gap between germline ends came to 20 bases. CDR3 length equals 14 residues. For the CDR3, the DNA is TGTGCCAGCACTCCGGCACCTACACCGAACGAGCAGTTCTTC. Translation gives CASTPAPTPNEQFF.

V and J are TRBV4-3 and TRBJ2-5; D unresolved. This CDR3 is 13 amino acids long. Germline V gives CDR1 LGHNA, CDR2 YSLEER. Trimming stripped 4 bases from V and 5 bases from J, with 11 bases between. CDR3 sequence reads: CASSPVLRETQYF. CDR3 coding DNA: TGCGCCAGCAGCCCCGTCCTTCGGGAGACCCAGTACTTC.

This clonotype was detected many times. The CDR3 coding sequence is TGTGCCAGCAGCCCCACTGGCAGGGGAAGAACAGATACGCAGTATTTT. The encoded protein is CASSPTGRGRTDTQYF. The chain links TRBV7-9 to TRBJ2-3; tentative D call: TRBD1 (6 bases). V was pared by 5 bases and J by 3 bases, with 18 bases between. This CDR3 spans 16 amino acids. CDR1 and CDR2 from the germline V gene are SEHNR and FQNEAQ (reference sequence).

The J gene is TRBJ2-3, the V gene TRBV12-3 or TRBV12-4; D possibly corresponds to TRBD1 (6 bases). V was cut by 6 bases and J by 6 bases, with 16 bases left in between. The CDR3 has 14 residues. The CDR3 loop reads CASSPTGRADTQYF. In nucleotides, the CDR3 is TGTGCCAGCAGCCCGACAGGTCGAGCCGATACGCAGTATTTT.